The entry that follows covers one T cell receptor (beta chain) sequence. Its binding antigen is unknown. Base qualities are not recorded, but no much larger clone differs from it by a single base. Cut back by 0 bases and 4 bases, the V and J ends lie 10 bases apart. Measured from the cysteine to the phenylalanine, the CDR3 is 14 residues long. Only CDR3 DNA is held: 42 bases, read in frame from base 1. The germline V gene yields SGHRS for CDR1 and YFSETQ for CDR2. The library was made by PCR. Reads for this sample came from an Illumina HiSeq 2500. TCR libraries were prepared with molecular barcoding, using unique molecular identifiers to normalize TCRbeta repertoire quantification. TCRdb reran the public reads through fastp at Q25 and MiXCR, keeping productive beta chains. A single entry per CDR3 protein holds the most common genes and DNA from its merged rows. This sample gives fewer than 250,000 distinct CDR3 sequences in total; over 15% of them show up just once. The ten largest clones represent just under 45% of the sample.

The data were taken from a study of T-cell reconstitution after alpha-beta-depleted transplantation in children listed by TCRdb under 2016. The study in broad terms: Using TCR repertoire profiling, the study quantitatively followed how T-cell immune reconstitution unfolded in children after TCRalphabeta/CD19-depleted allogeneic hematopoietic cell transplantation.

Beyond this particular receptor, the publication reports: The frequencies of hyperexpanded clones fell over the following months, and after one year, T-cell counts and TCRbeta diversity were mostly attributed to newly produced T cells. In some patients, high TCRbeta diversity at day 60 was attributed to recipient T cells and intrathymic progenitors that had survived conditioning. About two months after transplant, the apparently early recovery of alphabetaT-cell counts reportedly depended on just several hundred clones that had expanded rapidly and came from non-depleted graft cells.

The treatment or condition label, as the study defines it: allogeneic hematopoietic cell transplantation with graft depleted of TCRalphabeta T cells and CD19 B cells. TCRalphabeta/CD19-depleted allogeneic hematopoietic cell grafts were given to the transplant recipients, all of whom were children. The clonotype originates from a male patient aged 2-15 years who had a stem cell transplant for acute lymphoblastic leukemia, so the T cells may come from the graft donor. The sample was PBMCs, mostly from graft donor cells, taken 360 days after TCRalphabeta/CD19-depleted stem cell transplant. This sequence uses TRBV5-1 and TRBJ2-5; the D gene is perhaps TRBD2, on 5 matching bases. CDR3 loop: CASSLERAPETQYF. The DNA sequence is as follows: TGCGCCAGCAGCTTGGAGAGGGCCCCAGAGACCCAGTACTTC. The full variable domain, with segments outside the CDR3 supplied by the reference TRBV5-1 and TRBJ2-5 proteins, appears as KAGVTQTPRYLIKTRGQQVTLSCSPISGHRSVSWYQQTPGQGLQFLFEYFSETQRNKGNFPGRFSGRQFSNSRSEMNVSTLELGDSALYLCASSLERAPETQYFGPGTRLLVL.